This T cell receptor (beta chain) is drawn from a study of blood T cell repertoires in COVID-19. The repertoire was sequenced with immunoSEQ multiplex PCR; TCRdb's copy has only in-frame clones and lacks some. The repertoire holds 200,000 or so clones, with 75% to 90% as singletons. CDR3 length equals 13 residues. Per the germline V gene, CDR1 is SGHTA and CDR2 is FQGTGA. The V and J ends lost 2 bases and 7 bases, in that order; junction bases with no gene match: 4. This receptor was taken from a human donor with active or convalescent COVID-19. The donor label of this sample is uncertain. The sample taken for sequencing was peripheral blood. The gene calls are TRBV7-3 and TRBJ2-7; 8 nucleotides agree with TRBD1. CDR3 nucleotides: TGTGCCAGCAGCTTAGGACAGGGAAGGGAGCAGTACTTC. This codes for CASSLGQGREQYF.